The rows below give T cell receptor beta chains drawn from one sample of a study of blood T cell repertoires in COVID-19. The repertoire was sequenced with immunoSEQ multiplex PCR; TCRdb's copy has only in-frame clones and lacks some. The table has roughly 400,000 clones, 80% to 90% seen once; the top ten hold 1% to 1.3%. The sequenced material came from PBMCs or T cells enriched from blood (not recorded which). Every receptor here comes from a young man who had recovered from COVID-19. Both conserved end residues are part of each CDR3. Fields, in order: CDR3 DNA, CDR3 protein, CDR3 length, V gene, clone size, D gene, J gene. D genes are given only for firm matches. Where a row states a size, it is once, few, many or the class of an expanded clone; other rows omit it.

CDR3 DNA: TGTGCCAGCAGTTTATCTGGCGGGCGTTACAATGAGCAGTTCTTC
CDR3 protein: CASSLSGGRYNEQFF
CDR3 length: 15
V gene: TRBV28
clone size: once
D gene: NA
J gene: TRBJ2-1

CDR3 DNA: TGTGCCAGCAGTGTCCCAGGGTTAGATGAAAAACTGTTTTTT
CDR3 protein: CASSVPGLDEKLFF
CDR3 length: 14
V gene: TRBV2
clone size: NA
D gene: NA
J gene: TRBJ1-4

CDR3 DNA: TGTGCTAGTGGTTTCCAGGACGGGAGCTCCTACAATGAGCAGTTCTTC
CDR3 protein: CASGFQDGSSYNEQFF
CDR3 length: 16
V gene: TRBV12-5
clone size: NA
D gene: NA
J gene: TRBJ2-1

CDR3 DNA: TGTGCCTGGAGTCCCCACAATCAGCCCCAGCATTTT
CDR3 protein: CAWSPHNQPQHF
CDR3 length: 12
V gene: TRBV30
clone size: NA
D gene: NA
J gene: TRBJ1-5

CDR3 DNA: TGTGCCAGCAGCATGCGACGGGGAGTAACAGATACGCAGTATTTT
CDR3 protein: CASSMRRGVTDTQYF
CDR3 length: 15
V gene: TRBV9
clone size: NA
D gene: NA
J gene: TRBJ2-3

CDR3 DNA: TGTGCCAGCAGTATTAGGGACTTCCAAGAGACCCAGTACTTC
CDR3 protein: CASSIRDFQETQYF
CDR3 length: 14
V gene: TRBV28
clone size: NA
D gene: NA
J gene: TRBJ2-5

CDR3 DNA: TGTGCCAGCAGCCCTGACGTTCCAGGCTACGAGCAGTACTTC
CDR3 protein: CASSPDVPGYEQYF
CDR3 length: 14
V gene: TRBV3-1/TRBV3-2
clone size: NA
D gene: NA
J gene: TRBJ2-7

CDR3 DNA: TGTGCCAGCAGCCGCCAGGACAGGGAGAATCAGCCCCAGCATTTT
CDR3 protein: CASSRQDRENQPQHF
CDR3 length: 15
V gene: TRBV5-6
clone size: NA
D gene: TRBD1
J gene: TRBJ1-5

CDR3 DNA: TGTGCCAGCAGCTTAGCGGTAGTTTCCTACAATGAGCAGTTCTTC
CDR3 protein: CASSLAVVSYNEQFF
CDR3 length: 15
V gene: TRBV7-2
clone size: NA
D gene: NA
J gene: TRBJ2-1

CDR3 DNA: TGTGCCAGCAGTGTAGGGGGACCTAACTATGGCTACACCTTC
CDR3 protein: CASSVGGPNYGYTF
CDR3 length: 14
V gene: TRBV28
clone size: NA
D gene: NA
J gene: TRBJ1-2

CDR3 DNA: TGTGCCAGCAGCTGGAGGAGGGAGGGAGATGAAAAACTGTTTTTT
CDR3 protein: CASSWRREGDEKLFF
CDR3 length: 15
V gene: TRBV13
clone size: NA
D gene: NA
J gene: TRBJ1-4

CDR3 DNA: TGCGCCAGCACCTTGAACACCGGGACAGGGGATGGCTACACCTTC
CDR3 protein: CASTLNTGTGDGYTF
CDR3 length: 15
V gene: TRBV5-1
clone size: NA
D gene: TRBD1
J gene: TRBJ1-2

CDR3 DNA: TGTGCCAGTAGTACCACTTACACCGGGGAGCTGTTTTTT
CDR3 protein: CASSTTYTGELFF
CDR3 length: 13
V gene: TRBV19
clone size: NA
D gene: NA
J gene: TRBJ2-2

CDR3 DNA: TGCGCCAGCAGCCAGCGACAGGGGGCTAGCACTGAAGCTTTCTTT
CDR3 protein: CASSQRQGASTEAFF
CDR3 length: 15
V gene: TRBV4-1
clone size: NA
D gene: TRBD1
J gene: TRBJ1-1

CDR3 DNA: TGTGCCAGCAGCTCCGCCGTCCCGAGGGCTGAAGCTTTCTTT
CDR3 protein: CASSSAVPRAEAFF
CDR3 length: 14
V gene: TRBV13
clone size: NA
D gene: NA
J gene: TRBJ1-1

CDR3 DNA: TGTGCCAGCAGTGAATGGGGGCGCACTAATGAAAAACTGTTTTTT
CDR3 protein: CASSEWGRTNEKLFF
CDR3 length: 15
V gene: TRBV25-1
clone size: NA
D gene: NA
J gene: TRBJ1-4

CDR3 DNA: TGCGCCAGCAGCCCCGGGACAGGTATCGAGCAGTACTTC
CDR3 protein: CASSPGTGIEQYF
CDR3 length: 13
V gene: TRBV5-1
clone size: NA
D gene: TRBD1
J gene: TRBJ2-7

CDR3 DNA: TGTGCCACCCAAGGGACTAGCGGGATAAACTCCTACAATGAGCAGTTCTTC
CDR3 protein: CATQGTSGINSYNEQFF
CDR3 length: 17
V gene: TRBV2
clone size: NA
D gene: TRBD2
J gene: TRBJ2-1

CDR3 DNA: TGTGCCTGGATCGCCGGACAGGGGGAGACCCAGTACTTC
CDR3 protein: CAWIAGQGETQYF
CDR3 length: 13
V gene: TRBV30
clone size: NA
D gene: TRBD1
J gene: TRBJ2-5

CDR3 DNA: TGTGCCAGCAGCTCACGACCGGGACTAGCGGGACCTAGCACAGATACGCAGTATTTT
CDR3 protein: CASSSRPGLAGPSTDTQYF
CDR3 length: 19
V gene: TRBV5-4
clone size: NA
D gene: TRBD2
J gene: TRBJ2-3

CDR3 DNA: TGTGCCAGCAGCCCACCCGGGACAGAAAATCAGCCCCAGCATTTT
CDR3 protein: CASSPPGTENQPQHF
CDR3 length: 15
V gene: TRBV7-9
clone size: NA
D gene: TRBD1
J gene: TRBJ1-5

CDR3 DNA: TGTGCCAGCAGCTTAGGAGAGGGACAGATTAATTCACCCCTCCACTTT
CDR3 protein: CASSLGEGQINSPLHF
CDR3 length: 16
V gene: TRBV11-2
clone size: NA
D gene: TRBD1
J gene: TRBJ1-6

CDR3 DNA: TGTGCCACCAGGGGACAGGGACGGGGAACTGAAGCTTTCTTT
CDR3 protein: CATRGQGRGTEAFF
CDR3 length: 14
V gene: TRBV24-1
clone size: NA
D gene: TRBD1
J gene: TRBJ1-1

CDR3 DNA: TGTGCCAGCAGCCCAGAACCGGGACTAGCGGGAGAGACACACACAGATACGCAGTATTTT
CDR3 protein: CASSPEPGLAGETHTDTQYF
CDR3 length: 20
V gene: TRBV7-6
clone size: once
D gene: TRBD2
J gene: TRBJ2-3

CDR3 DNA: TGTGCCAGCAGCTTACACCCCCAAGGACAGGGGGGATCACCCCTCCACTTT
CDR3 protein: CASSLHPQGQGGSPLHF
CDR3 length: 17
V gene: TRBV7-3
clone size: NA
D gene: TRBD1
J gene: TRBJ1-6

CDR3 DNA: TGTGCCAGCAGTTACGCCGTGGGGGGGGCCTCCTACGAGCAGTACTTC
CDR3 protein: CASSYAVGGASYEQYF
CDR3 length: 16
V gene: TRBV6-5
clone size: NA
D gene: NA
J gene: TRBJ2-7

CDR3 DNA: TGTGCCAGCAGCAATAGACAGGGAATTTTAAGCACTGAAGCTTTCTTT
CDR3 protein: CASSNRQGILSTEAFF
CDR3 length: 16
V gene: TRBV5-5
clone size: once
D gene: TRBD1
J gene: TRBJ1-1

CDR3 DNA: TGTGCCTGGAGGGCCCCGGGGACTGGAAACACCATATATTTT
CDR3 protein: CAWRAPGTGNTIYF
CDR3 length: 14
V gene: TRBV30
clone size: NA
D gene: NA
J gene: TRBJ1-3